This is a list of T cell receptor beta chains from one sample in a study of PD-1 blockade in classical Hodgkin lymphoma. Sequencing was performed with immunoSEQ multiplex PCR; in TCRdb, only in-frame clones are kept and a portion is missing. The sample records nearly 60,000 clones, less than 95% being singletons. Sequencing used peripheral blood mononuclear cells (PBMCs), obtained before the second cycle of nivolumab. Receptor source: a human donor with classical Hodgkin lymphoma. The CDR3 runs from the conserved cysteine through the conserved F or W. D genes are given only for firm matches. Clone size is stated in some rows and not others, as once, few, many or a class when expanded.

CDR3: CSANPRGSLQETQYF
DNA: TGCAGCGCTAATCCAAGGGGGAGTCTCCAAGAGACCCAGTACTTC
size: -
D: -
J: TRBJ2-5
V: TRBV29-1

CDR3: CASSPQGTVGQSEAFF
DNA: TGTGCCAGCAGCCCTCAAGGGACAGTTGGGCAGAGTGAAGCTTTCTTT
size: -
D: TRBD1
J: TRBJ1-1
V: TRBV28

CDR3: CASSTTSDTQYF
DNA: TGTGCCAGCAGTACAACCTCCGATACGCAGTATTTT
size: -
D: -
J: TRBJ2-3
V: TRBV27

CDR3: CASSSGTGDEQYF
DNA: TGTGCCAGCAGCTCGGGGACAGGGGACGAGCAGTACTTC
size: -
D: TRBD1
J: TRBJ2-7
V: TRBV7-8

CDR3: CASRALRTGANVLTF
DNA: TGTGCCAGCAGGGCCCTCCGGACGGGGGCCAACGTCCTGACTTTC
size: -
D: -
J: TRBJ2-6
V: TRBV6-6

CDR3: CASSLGRVREQYF
DNA: TGTGCCAGCAGCTTGGGCAGGGTGCGAGAGCAGTACTTC
size: -
D: -
J: TRBJ2-7
V: TRBV5-4

CDR3: CASSLGRSGYEQYF
DNA: TGTGCCAGCAGTTTGGGTAGATCCGGCTACGAGCAGTACTTC
size: -
D: -
J: TRBJ2-7
V: TRBV28

CDR3: CASQGRGVDTQYF
DNA: TGCGCCAGTCAAGGAAGGGGTGTAGATACGCAGTATTTT
size: -
D: -
J: TRBJ2-3
V: TRBV10-2

CDR3: CASMGSPRTQYF
DNA: TGTGCCAGCATGGGGTCCCCACGGACCCAGTACTTC
size: -
D: -
J: TRBJ2-5
V: TRBV25-1

CDR3: CASRLMEQYF
DNA: TGCGCCAGCAGGTTGATGGAGCAGTACTTC
size: -
D: -
J: TRBJ2-7
V: TRBV10-1

CDR3: CAWSELINWASGRPYEQYF
DNA: TGTGCCTGGAGTGAATTGATAAATTGGGCTAGCGGTAGGCCCTACGAGCAGTACTTC
size: few
D: TRBD2
J: TRBJ2-7
V: TRBV30

CDR3: CASRGTEAYEQYF
DNA: TGTGCCAGCAGGGGGACGGAAGCCTACGAGCAGTACTTC
size: -
D: -
J: TRBJ2-7
V: TRBV28

CDR3: CASSTWDTRDEQYF
DNA: TGTGCCAGCAGTACTTGGGACACGCGGGACGAGCAGTACTTC
size: -
D: -
J: TRBJ2-7
V: TRBV6-5

CDR3: CASSESPNSPLHF
DNA: TGTGCCAGCAGTGAATCCCCAAATTCACCCCTCCACTTT
size: -
D: -
J: TRBJ1-6
V: TRBV25-1

CDR3: CTSSQGERGGLTDTQYF
DNA: TGCACCAGCAGCCAAGGGGAGCGGGGGGGCCTCACAGATACGCAGTATTTT
size: -
D: -
J: TRBJ2-3
V: TRBV1

CDR3: CASSRYSNQPQHF
DNA: TGCGCCAGCAGCCGATATAGCAATCAGCCCCAGCATTTT
size: -
D: -
J: TRBJ1-5
V: TRBV5-1

CDR3: CASSWPATNTGELFF
DNA: TGTGCCAGCAGCTGGCCAGCAACGAACACCGGGGAGCTGTTTTTT
size: -
D: -
J: TRBJ2-2
V: TRBV7-9

CDR3: CASSYSGQGFYGYTF
DNA: TGTGCCAGCAGTTACTCGGGACAGGGCTTCTATGGCTACACCTTC
size: -
D: TRBD1
J: TRBJ1-2
V: TRBV6-5